The 20 T cell receptor beta chains below all came from one sample that was sequenced in a study of T-cell memory formation after mild COVID-19 (dated by TCRdb to the early 2020s). Library construction relied on 5' RACE. The sequencer was an Illumina NovaSeq 6000. TCRdb applied fastp at Q25 and MiXCR to the public reads, then kept only in-frame beta chains. A single entry per CDR3 protein holds the most common genes and DNA from its merged rows. This sample comprises over 120,000 distinct CDR3 sequences, under 30% of them detected only once. 24% of the sample is in the top ten clones. The sample was PBMCs or a T cell subset sorted from them (not recorded which). The receptors were sampled from an adult woman who had mild COVID-19 (a few samples of this study predate the infection). The sample titles of this study are shuffled in the database, so cell type and time point are left out; the donor was told from shared clones.

CDR3 protein: CLRGANEQFF. The CDR3 nucleotides are TGTTTAAGGGGGGCCAATGAGCAGTTCTTC. The chain has TRBV28 and TRBJ2-1; D is tentatively TRBD1 or TRBD2 (6 bases each). Germline V CDR1 and CDR2: MDHEN, SYDVKM. This CDR3 region has 10 residues.

The gene calls are TRBV18 and TRBJ1-1; D possibly corresponds to TRBD1 (5 bases). The CDR3 is 14 residues long. Germline V gene data show CDR1 as KGHSH and CDR2 as LQKENI. V was trimmed by 2 bases and J by 3 bases, leaving 10 bases between them. CDR3 sequence reads: CASSPVGEDTEAFF. CDR3 nucleotides: TGTGCCAGCTCACCAGTAGGGGAGGACACTGAAGCTTTCTTT.

This chain joins TRBV29-1 and TRBJ2-7; D perhaps matches TRBD1 (6 bases). CDR3 length equals 11 residues. Germline V lookup: CDR1 SQVTM, CDR2 ANQGSEA. With 3 bases removed from V and 6 bases from J, the gap between germline ends came to 9 bases. CDR3 sequence (DNA): TGCAGCGTTGATAAGGACAGCGAGCAGTACTTC. Its protein is CSVDKDSEQYF.

The chain carries TRBV7-9 and TRBJ1-2; D gene unclear. The V gene's germline CDR1 is SEHNR and CDR2 FQNEAQ (reference sequence). V was clipped by 3 bases and J by 4 bases, with 18 bases between them. The CDR3 has 16 amino acids. CDR3 sequence (DNA): TGTGCCAGCAGCTTCCTCGAGAGGGAAGCCGCCTATGGCTACACCTTC. It yields the protein CASSFLEREAAYGYTF.

The chain has TRBV24-1 and TRBJ2-3; 10 positions agree with TRBD1. This CDR3 has 15 residues. After removal of 4 bases from V and 6 bases from J, the junction contained 6 bases not matched to a gene. The germline CDR1 and CDR2 sequences are KGHDR and SFDVKD. The CDR3 loop reads CATSEPGQGIDTQYF. For the CDR3, the DNA is TGTGCCACCAGTGAGCCGGGACAGGGGATCGATACGCAGTATTTT.

CDR3 region: CASSPTDRAVSGANVLTF. CDR3 coding DNA: TGTGCCAGCAGCCCGACGGACAGGGCAGTCTCTGGGGCCAACGTCCTGACTTTC. This chain connects TRBV7-8 to TRBJ2-6, with 8 nucleotides matching TRBD1. CDR3 length equals 18 residues. With V trimmed by 5 bases and J by 0 bases, 9 bases remained unmatched. In germline, CDR1 is SGHVS, CDR2 FQNEAQ. The variable domain in full, completed from reference TRBV7-8 and TRBJ2-6, reads GAGVSQSPRYKVAKRGQDVALRCDPISGHVSLFWYQQALGQGPEFLTYFQNEAQLDKSGLPSDRFFAERPEGSVSTLKIQRTQQEDSAVYLCASSPTDRAVSGANVLTFGAGSRLTVL.

There are a few counts of this clonotype. This chain connects TRBV7-9 to TRBJ1-5; 10 bases align to TRBD1. The CDR3 contains 18 residues. Germline V gene sequence: CDR1 SEHNR, CDR2 FQNEAQ (reference sequence). Unmatched junction bases numbered 11, after V lost 1 base and J lost 5 bases. In nucleotides, the CDR3 is TGTGCCAGCAGCTTAGTAGGGTGGGGACAGGGGATGGATCAGCCCCAGCATTTT. Amino acids: CASSLVGWGQGMDQPQHF.

This chain links TRBV12-3 or TRBV12-4 with TRBJ2-2; D ambiguous. Trimming pared 5 bases from V and 6 bases from J, leaving 13 bases between. The CDR3 consists of 14 residues. The CDR3 sequence: CASSTGPLAGELFF. The CDR3 DNA follows: TGTGCCAGCAGTACGGGCCCTCTCGCCGGGGAGCTGTTTTTT.

The chain recombines TRBV4-1 with TRBJ1-1, with D possibly being TRBD1 (6 bases). Trimming shortened V by 1 base and J by 0 bases, and 12 bases separated the two germline ends. Germline lookup yields CDR1 MGHRA and CDR2 YSYEKL. This CDR3 has 16 residues. CDR3 DNA: TGCGCCAGCAGCCAAGGGGTGGGGGCTGTGAACACTGAAGCTTTCTTT. It specifies CASSQGVGAVNTEAFF.

The J gene is TRBJ2-7, the V gene TRBV12-3 or TRBV12-4; 9 nucleotides agree with TRBD1. CDR3 size: 14 residues. The junction had 6 bases not matched to a gene; V was cut back by 3 bases and J by 6 bases. The CDR3 sequence: CASSFAGQGSEQYF. For the CDR3, the DNA is TGTGCCAGCAGTTTCGCGGGACAGGGAAGCGAGCAGTACTTC.

J is TRBJ1-2 and V is TRBV29-1, with D maybe TRBD1 (6 bases). The CDR3 contains 11 residues. CDR1 is SQVTM, CDR2 ANQGSEA, per germline. V was trimmed by 6 bases and J by 2 bases, leaving 7 bases between them. The CDR3 reads CSVGHNYGYTF. CDR3 sequence (DNA): TGCAGCGTGGGACACAACTATGGCTACACCTTC.

The rearrangement joins TRBV20-1 to TRBJ1-2; D unresolved. The CDR3 spans 12 residues. V was clipped by 0 bases and J by 8 bases, with 10 bases between them. The germline V gene encodes CDR1 DFQATT and CDR2 SNEGSKA (reference sequence). CDR3 loop: CSARELVWGYTF. In nucleotides, the CDR3 is TGCAGTGCTAGAGAACTCGTCTGGGGCTACACCTTC.

This clonotype was counted a few times. This chain connects TRBV6-2 or TRBV6-3 to TRBJ2-1, with 9 bases lining up with TRBD2. The V gene end was trimmed by 4 bases and the J gene end by 5 bases; junction bases not matched to a gene: 0. Germline V gives CDR1 MNHEY, CDR2 SVGEGT. The length of the CDR3 is 13 residues. The CDR3 DNA follows: TGTGCCAGCAGTTCTAGCGGGGACAATGAGCAGTTCTTC. It translates to CASSSSGDNEQFF.

The J gene is TRBJ2-7, the V gene TRBV27; 9 nucleotides align to TRBD1. Germline V lookup: CDR1 MNHEY, CDR2 SMNVEV (reference sequence). The CDR3 contains 15 residues. The trim removed 5 bases at V and 3 bases at J, leaving 8 bases unmatched. Here the CDR3 reads CASSQVTGGLYEQYF. The CDR3 DNA follows: TGTGCCAGCAGTCAGGTGACAGGGGGGCTCTACGAGCAGTACTTC.

The genes are TRBV7-6 and TRBJ2-3, with 8 bases lining up with TRBD2. The germline V gene has CDR1 SGHVS and CDR2 FNYEAQ. Trimming at V came to 1 base and at J to 4 bases, leaving 7 bases not matched to a gene. The CDR3 is 16 amino acids. Here the CDR3 DNA reads TGTGCCAGCAGCTTAGGGAGCGGGGGAAGTGCAGATACGCAGTATTTT. Translating it yields CASSLGSGGSADTQYF.

On this clonotype itself: A read error may explain this, as a much larger clone is one base away. The V call is TRBV7-6, the J call TRBJ2-3, with a weak D call TRBD1 (6 bases). Trimming left V 5 bases short and J 2 bases short, with 11 bases between. Germline V gives CDR1 SGHVS, CDR2 FNYEAQ. This CDR3 contains 14 residues. The CDR3, as DNA: TGTGCCAGCAGCCGAGGACAGATCACAGATACGCAGTATTTT. It translates to CASSRGQITDTQYF.

A word on this clonotype: One end of the junction is discordant with germline, which a read error may explain. The rearrangement links TRBV12-3 or TRBV12-4 to TRBJ2-2, with a possible D match to TRBD2 (5 bases). The CDR3 contains 12 residues. The chain's CDR3 is CASSLDLRGAYF. The CDR3 DNA sequence: TGTGCCAGCAGTTTGGACCTTCGGGGAGCTTACTTT.

This clonotype turned up a few times. This chain uses TRBV6-6 with TRBJ1-2, with D uncertain. CDR1 MNHNY and CDR2 SVGAGI come from the germline V gene (reference sequence). The CDR3 spans 16 residues. Between the trimmed V and J ends, which lost 3 bases and 0 bases, there was a span of 14 bases. CDR3 coding DNA: TGTGCCAGCAGTTATTATGACGCCAGAGCTAACTATGGCTACACCTTC. Protein product: CASSYYDARANYGYTF.

This chain uses TRBV5-1 with TRBJ1-6; 7 bases are shared with TRBD1. The junction had 2 bases not matched to a gene; V was cut back by 0 bases and J by 5 bases. In germline, CDR1 is SGHRS, CDR2 YFSETQ. The CDR3 consists of 15 residues. CDR3 in DNA: TGCGCCAGCAGCTTGGTGCAGGGGGATAATTCACCCCTCCACTTT. Protein product: CASSLVQGDNSPLHF.

This chain joins TRBV4-1 and TRBJ2-5; D is undetermined. The CDR3 is 14 residues long. Germline values: CDR1 MGHRA, CDR2 YSYEKL. V shed 6 bases and J shed 4 bases, with 15 bases lying between them. The CDR3 coding sequence is TGCGCCAGCAGATCATTTAAAGAGGTAGAGACCCAGTACTTC. It codes for CASRSFKEVETQYF.